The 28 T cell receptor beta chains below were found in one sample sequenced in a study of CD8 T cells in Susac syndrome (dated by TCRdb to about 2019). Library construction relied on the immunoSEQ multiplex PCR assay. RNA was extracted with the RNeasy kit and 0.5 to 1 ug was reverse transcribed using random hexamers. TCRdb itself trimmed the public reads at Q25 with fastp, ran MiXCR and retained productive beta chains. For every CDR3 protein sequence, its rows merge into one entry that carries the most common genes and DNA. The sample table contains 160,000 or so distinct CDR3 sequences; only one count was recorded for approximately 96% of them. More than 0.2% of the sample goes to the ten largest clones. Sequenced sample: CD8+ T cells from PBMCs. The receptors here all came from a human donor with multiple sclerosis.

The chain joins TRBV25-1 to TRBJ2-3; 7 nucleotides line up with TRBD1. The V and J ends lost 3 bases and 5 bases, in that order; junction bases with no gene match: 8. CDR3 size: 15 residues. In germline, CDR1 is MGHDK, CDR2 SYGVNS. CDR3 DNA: TGTGCCAGCAGTGATTTAGGGGGCAGTCAAGATACGCAGTATTTT. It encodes CASSDLGGSQDTQYF. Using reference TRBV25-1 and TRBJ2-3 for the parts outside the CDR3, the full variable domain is EADIYQTPRYLVIGTGKKITLECSQTMGHDKMYWYQQDPGMELHLIHYSYGVNSTEKGDLSSESTVSRIRTEHFPLTLESARPSHTSQYLCASSDLGGSQDTQYFGPGTRLTVL.

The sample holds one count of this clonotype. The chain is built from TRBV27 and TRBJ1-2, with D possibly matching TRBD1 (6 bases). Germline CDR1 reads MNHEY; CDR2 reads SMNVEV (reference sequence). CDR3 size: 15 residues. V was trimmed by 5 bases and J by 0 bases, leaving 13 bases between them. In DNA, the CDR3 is TGTGCCAGCAGTCCGGGACATCTCACTAACTATGGCTACACCTTC. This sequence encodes CASSPGHLTNYGYTF.

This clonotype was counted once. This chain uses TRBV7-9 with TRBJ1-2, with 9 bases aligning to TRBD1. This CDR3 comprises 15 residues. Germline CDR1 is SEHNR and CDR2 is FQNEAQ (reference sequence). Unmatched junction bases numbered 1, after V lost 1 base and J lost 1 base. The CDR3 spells CASSLGTGDNYGYTF. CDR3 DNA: TGTGCCAGCAGCTTAGGGACAGGGGATAACTATGGCTACACCTTC.

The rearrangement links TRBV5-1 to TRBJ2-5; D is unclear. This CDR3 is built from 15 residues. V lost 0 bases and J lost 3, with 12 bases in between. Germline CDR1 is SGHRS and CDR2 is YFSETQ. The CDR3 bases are TGCGCCAGCAGCTTGGTTTCGGGTGGAGAAGAGACCCAGTACTTC. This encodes CASSLVSGGEETQYF.

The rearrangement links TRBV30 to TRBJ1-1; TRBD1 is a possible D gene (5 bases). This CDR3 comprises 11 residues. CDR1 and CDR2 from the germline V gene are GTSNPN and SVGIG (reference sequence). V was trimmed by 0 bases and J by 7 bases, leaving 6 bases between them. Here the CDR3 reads CAWSVGGEAFF. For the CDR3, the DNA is TGTGCCTGGAGTGTCGGGGGTGAAGCTTTCTTT.

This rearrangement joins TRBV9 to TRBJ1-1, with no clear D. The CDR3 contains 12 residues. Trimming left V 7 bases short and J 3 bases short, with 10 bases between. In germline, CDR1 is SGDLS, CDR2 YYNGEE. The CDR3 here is CASSPSDTEAFF. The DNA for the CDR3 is TGTGCCAGCTCGCCTAGCGACACTGAAGCTTTCTTT.

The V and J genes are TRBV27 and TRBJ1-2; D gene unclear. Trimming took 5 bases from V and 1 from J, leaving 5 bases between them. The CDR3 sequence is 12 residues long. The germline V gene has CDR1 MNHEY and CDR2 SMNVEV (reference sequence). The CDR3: CASSRDNYGYTF. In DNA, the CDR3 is TGTGCCAGCAGTCGGGATAACTATGGCTACACCTTC.

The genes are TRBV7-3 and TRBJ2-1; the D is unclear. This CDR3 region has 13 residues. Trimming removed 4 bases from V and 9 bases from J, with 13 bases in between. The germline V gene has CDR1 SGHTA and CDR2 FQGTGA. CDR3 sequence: CASSSTEDSEQFF. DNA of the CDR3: TGTGCCAGCAGCTCGACCGAGGATTCTGAGCAGTTCTTC.

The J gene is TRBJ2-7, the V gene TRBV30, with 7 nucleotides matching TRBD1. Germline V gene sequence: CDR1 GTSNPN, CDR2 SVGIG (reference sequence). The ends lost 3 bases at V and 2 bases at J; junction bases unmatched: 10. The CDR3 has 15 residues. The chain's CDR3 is CAWREDRPYTYEQYF. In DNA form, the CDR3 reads TGTGCCTGGAGGGAGGACAGGCCCTATACCTACGAGCAGTACTTC.

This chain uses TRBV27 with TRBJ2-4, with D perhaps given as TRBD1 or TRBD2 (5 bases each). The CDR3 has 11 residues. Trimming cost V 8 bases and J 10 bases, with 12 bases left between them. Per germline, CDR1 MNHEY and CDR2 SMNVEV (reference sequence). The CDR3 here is CASSSEGIQYF. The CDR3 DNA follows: TGTGCCAGCTCCTCTGAGGGGATTCAGTACTTC.

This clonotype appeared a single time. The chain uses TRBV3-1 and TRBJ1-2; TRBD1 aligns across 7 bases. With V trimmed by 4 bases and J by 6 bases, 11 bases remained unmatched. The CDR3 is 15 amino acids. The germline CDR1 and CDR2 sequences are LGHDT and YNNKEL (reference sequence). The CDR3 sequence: CASSRRQGFFDGYTF. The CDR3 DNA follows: TGTGCCAGCAGCCGACGACAGGGTTTCTTCGATGGCTACACCTTC.

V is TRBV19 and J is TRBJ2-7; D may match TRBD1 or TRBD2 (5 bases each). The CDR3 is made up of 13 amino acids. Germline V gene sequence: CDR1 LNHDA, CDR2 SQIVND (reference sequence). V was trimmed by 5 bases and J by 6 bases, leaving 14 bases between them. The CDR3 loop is CASSWQGRGEQYF. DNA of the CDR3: TGTGCCAGTAGTTGGCAGGGTCGGGGCGAGCAGTACTTC.

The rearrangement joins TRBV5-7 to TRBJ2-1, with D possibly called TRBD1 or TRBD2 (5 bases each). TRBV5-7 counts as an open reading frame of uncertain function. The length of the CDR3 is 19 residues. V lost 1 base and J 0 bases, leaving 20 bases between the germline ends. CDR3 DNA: TGTGCCAGCAGCTTGTACGGCAGGGCCGGGGAGAGCTCCTACAATGAGCAGTTCTTC. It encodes CASSLYGRAGESSYNEQFF.

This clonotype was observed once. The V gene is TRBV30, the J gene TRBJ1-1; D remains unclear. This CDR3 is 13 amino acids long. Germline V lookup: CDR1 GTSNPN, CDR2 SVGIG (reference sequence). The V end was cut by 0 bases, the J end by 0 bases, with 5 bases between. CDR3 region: CAWSVKVNTEAFF. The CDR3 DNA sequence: TGTGCCTGGAGTGTCAAGGTGAACACTGAAGCTTTCTTT.

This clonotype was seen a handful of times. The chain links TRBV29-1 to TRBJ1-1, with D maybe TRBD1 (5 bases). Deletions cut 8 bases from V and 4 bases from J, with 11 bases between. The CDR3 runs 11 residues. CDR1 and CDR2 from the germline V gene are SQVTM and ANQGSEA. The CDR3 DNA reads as TGCAGCTCGGGGGACGGCACTGAAGCTTTCTTT. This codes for CSSGDGTEAFF.

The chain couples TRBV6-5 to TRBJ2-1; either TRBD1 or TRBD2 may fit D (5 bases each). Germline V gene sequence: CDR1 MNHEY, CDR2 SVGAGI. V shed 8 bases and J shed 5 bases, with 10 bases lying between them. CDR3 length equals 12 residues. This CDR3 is CASLGPNNEQFF. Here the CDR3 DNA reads TGTGCCAGCCTGGGACCAAACAATGAGCAGTTCTTC.

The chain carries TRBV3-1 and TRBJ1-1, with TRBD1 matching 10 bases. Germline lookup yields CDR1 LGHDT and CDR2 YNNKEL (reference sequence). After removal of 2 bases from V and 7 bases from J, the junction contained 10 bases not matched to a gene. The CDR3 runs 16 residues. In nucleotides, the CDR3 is TGTGCCAGCAGCCAATTGTTTCGGGGGGACAGGGGTGAAGCTTTCTTT. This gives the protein CASSQLFRGDRGEAFF.

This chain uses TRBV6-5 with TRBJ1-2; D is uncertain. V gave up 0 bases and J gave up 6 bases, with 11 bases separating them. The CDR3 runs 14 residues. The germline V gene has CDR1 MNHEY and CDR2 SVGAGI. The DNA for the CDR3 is TGTGCCAGCAGTTACTCTGACGGTATGGATGGCTACACCTTC. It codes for CASSYSDGMDGYTF.

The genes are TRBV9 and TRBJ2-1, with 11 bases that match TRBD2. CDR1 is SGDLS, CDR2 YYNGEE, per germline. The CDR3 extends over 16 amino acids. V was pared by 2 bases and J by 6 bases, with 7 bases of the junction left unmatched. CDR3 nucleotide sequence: TGTGCCAGCAGCGTTCCCCTAGCGGGGGGCATCAATGAGCAGTTCTTC. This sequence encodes CASSVPLAGGINEQFF.

CDR3 loop: CASDGGQGRYYTF. The CDR3 coding sequence is TGTGCCAGCGATGGGGGACAGGGCCGTTACTACACCTTC. The chain recombines TRBV28 with TRBJ1-2, with 9 bases aligning to TRBD1. Looked up from germline, CDR1 is MDHEN and CDR2 is SYDVKM. The V and J ends lost 8 bases and 10 bases, in that order; junction bases with no gene match: 11. CDR3 length: 13 amino acids.

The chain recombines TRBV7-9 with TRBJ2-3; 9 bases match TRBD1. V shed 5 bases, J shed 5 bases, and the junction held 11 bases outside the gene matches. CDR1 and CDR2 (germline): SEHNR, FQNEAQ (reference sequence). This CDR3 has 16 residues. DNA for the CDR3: TGTGCCAGCAGCCCCAGGACAGGGGAATTCGTAGATACGCAGTATTTT. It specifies CASSPRTGEFVDTQYF.

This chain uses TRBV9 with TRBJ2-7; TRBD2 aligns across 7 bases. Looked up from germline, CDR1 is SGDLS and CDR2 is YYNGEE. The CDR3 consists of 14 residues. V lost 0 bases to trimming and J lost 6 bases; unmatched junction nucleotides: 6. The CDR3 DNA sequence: TGTGCCAGCAGCGTAGACCTCGGGGGGAGCGAGCAGTACTTC. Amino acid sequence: CASSVDLGGSEQYF.

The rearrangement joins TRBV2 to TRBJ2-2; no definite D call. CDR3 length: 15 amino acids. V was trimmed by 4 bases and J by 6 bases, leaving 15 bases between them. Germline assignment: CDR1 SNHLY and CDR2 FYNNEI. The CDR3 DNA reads TGTGCCAGCAGTGTAGGAAGGGTTAATTCCGGGGAGCTGTTTTTT. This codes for CASSVGRVNSGELFF.

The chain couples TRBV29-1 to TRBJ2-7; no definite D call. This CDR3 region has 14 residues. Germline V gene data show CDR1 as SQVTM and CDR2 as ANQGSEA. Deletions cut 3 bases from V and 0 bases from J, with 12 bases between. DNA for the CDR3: TGCAGCGTTGAGGTGGAAGTAGGCTCCTACGAGCAGTACTTC. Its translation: CSVEVEVGSYEQYF.

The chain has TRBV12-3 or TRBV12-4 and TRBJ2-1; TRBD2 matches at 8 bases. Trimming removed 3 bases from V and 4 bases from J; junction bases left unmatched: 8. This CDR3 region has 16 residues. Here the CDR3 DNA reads TGTGCCAGCAGTTTTTCCCTGAGCGGGAGATACAATGAGCAGTTCTTC. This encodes CASSFSLSGRYNEQFF.

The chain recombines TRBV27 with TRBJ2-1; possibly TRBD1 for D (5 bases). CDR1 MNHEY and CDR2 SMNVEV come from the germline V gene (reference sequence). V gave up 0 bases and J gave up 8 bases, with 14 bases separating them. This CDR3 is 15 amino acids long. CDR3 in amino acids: CASSLSAGFNHEQFF. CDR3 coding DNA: TGTGCCAGCAGTTTATCGGCAGGGTTTAATCATGAGCAGTTCTTC.

CDR3 residues: CSASTGENTEAFF. CDR3 DNA: TGCAGCGCTTCGACAGGGGAGAACACTGAAGCTTTCTTT. This chain joins TRBV29-1 and TRBJ1-1; TRBD1 matches at 8 bases. Unmatched junction bases numbered 5, after V lost 7 bases and J lost 1 base. This CDR3 comprises 13 residues. Germline loops: CDR1 SQVTM, CDR2 ANQGSEA.

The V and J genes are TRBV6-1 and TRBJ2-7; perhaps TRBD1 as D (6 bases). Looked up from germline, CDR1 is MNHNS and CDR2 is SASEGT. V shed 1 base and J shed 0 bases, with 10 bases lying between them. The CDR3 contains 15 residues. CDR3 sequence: CASSEEGVGSYEQYF. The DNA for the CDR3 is TGTGCCAGCAGTGAAGAGGGGGTCGGCTCCTACGAGCAGTACTTC.